Following are 18 T cell receptor beta chains from one sample sequenced in a study of T cell repertoires in cytomegalovirus infection. What these receptors recognize is not known. TCRdb processed the reads anew with MiXCR; each CDR3 protein has one entry. Here the sample spans around 300,000 distinct CDR3 sequences, around 20% being singletons. The sample in question was cultured PBMCs, obtained from culture after CMV antigen stimulation. The receptors were sampled from a human donor in good health (CMV status not recorded). Some clones in this sample may be carry-over from other donors' samples.

This rearrangement joins TRBV27 to TRBJ2-1; 9 positions match TRBD2. Trimming at V came to 2 bases and at J to 4 bases, leaving 3 bases not matched to a gene. Germline CDR1 MNHEY, CDR2 SMNVEV (reference sequence). The CDR3 loop spans 15 amino acids. The CDR3: CASSLTAGGYNEQFF. The CDR3 region has the DNA TGTGCCAGCAGTTTAACAGCGGGAGGATACAATGAGCAGTTCTTC.

This clonotype appeared a few times. The chain uses TRBV5-5 and TRBJ1-5; D is undetermined. The CDR3 is 15 amino acids. Trimming took off 3 bases at V and 2 bases at J, with 12 bases between the two ends. CDR1 is SGHKS, CDR2 YYEKEE, per germline (reference sequence). Here the CDR3 reads CASSSSPGRNQPQHF. CDR3 coding DNA: TGTGCCAGCAGCTCAAGTCCTGGACGCAATCAGCCCCAGCATTTT.

The chain carries TRBV20-1 and TRBJ1-1; the D is unclear. Trimming took off 5 bases at V and 0 bases at J, with 13 bases between the two ends. The CDR3 contains 14 residues. Germline V gene data show CDR1 as DFQATT and CDR2 as SNEGSKA (reference sequence). The CDR3 DNA follows: TGCAGTGCTCCCCAGGTAAACCTGAACACTGAAGCTTTCTTT. The encoded protein is CSAPQVNLNTEAFF.

This clonotype was counted a few times. The J gene is TRBJ2-2, the V gene TRBV29-1; TRBD1 might be the D (5 bases). This CDR3 is built from 14 residues. The V gene's germline CDR1 is SQVTM and CDR2 ANQGSEA. Deletions cut 3 bases from V and 4 bases from J, with 12 bases between. The chain's CDR3 is CSVDVSGSTGELFF. In nucleotides, the CDR3 is TGCAGCGTTGATGTGTCAGGGTCCACCGGGGAGCTGTTTTTT.

V is TRBV12-3 or TRBV12-4 and J is TRBJ2-3; TRBD2 might be the D (5 bases). V dropped 7 bases and J dropped 2 bases, with 16 bases sitting between them. CDR3 size: 15 residues. The CDR3 is CASNPTGGPTDTQYF. The CDR3 bases are TGTGCCAGCAACCCAACTGGAGGTCCCACAGATACGCAGTATTTT.

The CDR3 nucleotides read TGTGCCAGCAGCATACGGACAGAGGGGGAGACCCAGTACTTC. The encoded protein is CASSIRTEGETQYF. V is TRBV7-2 and J is TRBJ2-5; D might be TRBD1 (6 bases). Germline loops: CDR1 SGHTA, CDR2 FQGNSA. The CDR3 is 14 amino acids. V lost 5 bases and J lost 5, with 15 bases in between.

The table lists this clonotype with many counts. This chain uses TRBV6-4 with TRBJ2-3; D gene uncertain. The germline gives CDR1 MRHNA, CDR2 SNTAGT. The CDR3 extends over 13 amino acids. Trimming removed 6 bases at V and 0 bases at J, with 7 bases between. This chain's CDR3 is CASSSGSTDTQYF. CDR3 nucleotide sequence: TGTGCCAGCAGCTCTGGCAGCACAGATACGCAGTATTTT.

This clonotype was recorded at least ten times. The chain has TRBV6-5 and TRBJ2-6; 7 positions match TRBD2. J gave up 4 bases and V 7 bases, and 4 bases lay outside the gene matches. Looked up from germline, CDR1 is MNHEY and CDR2 is SVGAGI. The CDR3 is made up of 14 amino acids. This chain's CDR3 is CASKRGTGANVLTF. The CDR3 DNA is TGTGCCAGCAAGCGGGGAACCGGGGCCAACGTCCTGACTTTC.

V usage is TRBV12-3 or TRBV12-4 and J usage is TRBJ1-2, with a possible D match to TRBD1 (6 bases). The CDR3 loop spans 14 amino acids. The V end was cut by 6 bases, the J end by 8 bases, with 19 bases between. CDR3 bases: TGTGCCAGCAGACCGGGAACAGGGATTGGGGGCTACACCTTC. Translating it yields CASRPGTGIGGYTF.

The chain uses TRBV10-3 and TRBJ2-2, with TRBD2 matching 8 bases. V trimming: 5 bases; J trimming: 8 bases; junction bases outside the gene matches: 7. CDR3 length: 14 residues. CDR1 and CDR2 from the germline V gene are ENHRY and SYGVKD. CDR3 protein: CAISSGRGVGELFF. For the CDR3, the DNA is TGTGCCATCAGTAGCGGGAGAGGTGTTGGGGAGCTGTTTTTT.

This clonotype has only a few counts. The chain is built from TRBV19 and TRBJ1-5, with 8 bases that match TRBD1. Germline assignment: CDR1 LNHDA and CDR2 SQIVND (reference sequence). V trimming: 6 bases; J trimming: 6 bases; junction bases outside the gene matches: 10. This CDR3 comprises 15 residues. CDR3 nucleotides: TGTGCCAGTAGCCGAGGACAGGGAAGGCGTCAGCCCCAGCATTTT. This sequence encodes CASSRGQGRRQPQHF.

This clonotype came up many times. The V gene is TRBV7-8, the J gene TRBJ2-1; D call uncertain. Deletions cut 3 bases from V and 9 bases from J, with 6 bases between. The CDR3 loop spans 11 amino acids. From germline, CDR1 is SGHVS and CDR2 FQNEAQ. The CDR3 coding sequence is TGTGCCAGCAGCTTGAAGTTTGAGCAGTTCTTC. It translates to CASSLKFEQFF.

J is TRBJ1-1 and V is TRBV6-2 or TRBV6-3, with D possibly being TRBD1 (5 bases). Germline V gene sequence: CDR1 MNHEY, CDR2 SVGEGT. Trimming shortened V by 6 bases and J by 6 bases, and 14 bases separated the two germline ends. The CDR3 runs to 13 residues. The CDR3 protein is CASSPGTHAEAFF. As DNA, the CDR3 is TGTGCCAGCAGCCCCGGGACCCACGCTGAAGCTTTCTTT.

This clonotype was found many times. The gene calls are TRBV7-8 and TRBJ2-1; a weak D match, TRBD2 (6 bases). CDR3 length: 12 amino acids. Germline V lookup: CDR1 SGHVS, CDR2 FQNEAQ. V was cut by 10 bases and J by 4 bases, with 11 bases left in between. The CDR3 DNA is TGTGCCACCAGAGGAGGGTACAATGAGCAGTTCTTC. Translation: CATRGGYNEQFF.

This clonotype has only a few counts. The V gene is TRBV9, the J gene TRBJ2-2; no definite D call. Per the germline V gene, CDR1 is SGDLS and CDR2 is YYNGEE. The CDR3 extends over 12 amino acids. The V end was cut by 2 bases, the J end by 5 bases, with 4 bases between. This chain's CDR3 is CASSVGTGELFF. In DNA form, the CDR3 reads TGTGCCAGCAGCGTCGGAACCGGGGAGCTGTTTTTT.

This chain uses TRBV7-2 with TRBJ1-2; 9 bases map to TRBD1. Losses at the gene ends were 4 bases for V and 4 bases for J; bases not matched to a gene: 10. The CDR3 extends over 16 amino acids. Germline loops: CDR1 SGHTA, CDR2 FQGNSA. CDR3 sequence (DNA): TGTGCCAGCAGCTACCGACCGGGACAGGGTGTCTATGGCTACACCTTC. Protein: CASSYRPGQGVYGYTF.

V gene TRBV9 combines with J gene TRBJ2-2, with 10 bases that match TRBD2. V was pared by 6 bases and J by 4 bases, with 0 bases of the junction left unmatched. Germline V gives CDR1 SGDLS, CDR2 YYNGEE. This CDR3 has 13 amino acids. The CDR3 bases are TGTGCCAGCACTAGCGGGAGCACCGGGGAGCTGTTTTTT. This sequence encodes CASTSGSTGELFF.

This clonotype was seen ten or more times. V gene TRBV7-2 combines with J gene TRBJ1-5; D might be TRBD1 (5 bases). The CDR3 consists of 17 residues. Deletions cut 4 bases from V and 0 bases from J, with 16 bases between. CDR1 is SGHTA, CDR2 FQGNSA, per germline. CDR3 sequence reads: CASSSFGGKHSNQPQHF. The CDR3 bases are TGTGCCAGCAGCTCATTTGGGGGAAAACATAGCAATCAGCCCCAGCATTTT.